These T cell receptor beta chains were read from a single sample in a study of immune evolution from preneoplasia to lung adenocarcinoma. The assay was immunoSEQ multiplex PCR, and TCRdb's table has in-frame clones only and misses some. The table shows 15,000 or so clones, with 65% to 90% occurring only once. The sample consisted of FFPE lung adenocarcinoma in situ tissue. These receptors came from a donor aged 70 or over with lung adenocarcinoma. Each CDR3 is given with its conserved first and last residue. The order of the fields is D gene, CDR3 length, J gene, V gene, clone size, CDR3 DNA, CDR3 protein. D genes are given only for firm matches. Size tells how often a clone was seen (once, few, many) or the class of an expanded clone, and some rows leave it out.

D: -
length: 15
J: TRBJ2-1
V: TRBV27
size: -
DNA: TGTGCCAGCAGACCCTGGACGGGGTTTGAGAATGAGCAGTTCTTC
CDR3: CASRPWTGFENEQFF

D: TRBD2
length: 16
J: TRBJ2-1
V: TRBV7-2
size: few
DNA: TGTGCCAGCAGCTTAGCTGTAGCGGGGGACCACAATGAGCAGTTCTTC
CDR3: CASSLAVAGDHNEQFF

D: TRBD1
length: 13
J: TRBJ2-1
V: TRBV7-2
size: -
DNA: TGTGCCAGCAGGGACAGGGTAAACAATGAGCAGTTCTTC
CDR3: CASRDRVNNEQFF

D: TRBD2
length: 13
J: TRBJ2-1
V: TRBV27
size: -
DNA: TGTGCCAGCAGTTTCGCTGCTGGCGGGAGCAAGTTCTTC
CDR3: CASSFAAGGSKFF

D: -
length: 12
J: TRBJ1-6
V: TRBV11-2
size: few
DNA: TGTGCCAGCAGCTTAGATGGTTCACCCCTCCACTTT
CDR3: CASSLDGSPLHF

D: -
length: 11
J: TRBJ1-2
V: TRBV20-1
size: once
DNA: TGCAGTGCTGACAGTAACTATGGCTACACCTTC
CDR3: CSADSNYGYTF

D: -
length: 14
J: TRBJ2-1
V: TRBV4-1
size: -
DNA: TGCGCCAGCAGCCCTCTCCGCGGCTTCAATGAGCAGTTCTTC
CDR3: CASSPLRGFNEQFF

D: -
length: 12
J: TRBJ2-7
V: TRBV7-9
size: -
DNA: TGTGCCAGCAGCCCCCGGAACTACGAGCAGTACTTC
CDR3: CASSPRNYEQYF

D: -
length: 15
J: TRBJ2-7
V: TRBV15
size: once
DNA: TGTGCCACCAGCAGAGATCTCCGGTCCTTCTACGAGCAGTACTTC
CDR3: CATSRDLRSFYEQYF

D: -
length: 12
J: TRBJ2-7
V: TRBV29-1
size: -
DNA: TGCAGCGTTCTCTTATATTCCTACGAGCAGTACTTC
CDR3: CSVLLYSYEQYF

D: -
length: 14
J: TRBJ2-5
V: TRBV29-1
size: -
DNA: TGCAGCGCCCAACCCAGCGGAGGGGGAGAGACCCAGTACTTC
CDR3: CSAQPSGGGETQYF

D: -
length: 11
J: TRBJ2-1
V: TRBV6-5
size: -
DNA: TGTGCCAGCAGTTCTGGCAATGAGCAGTTCTTC
CDR3: CASSSGNEQFF

D: TRBD2
length: 13
J: TRBJ2-7
V: TRBV28
size: once
DNA: TGTGCCAGCAGTCCAACTTGGGGGGGCGAGCAGTACTTC
CDR3: CASSPTWGGEQYF

D: TRBD1
length: 17
J: TRBJ2-1
V: TRBV25-1
size: -
DNA: TGTGCCAGCACCACCCCCTCGGAGGGGACAGGTGGGTTTGAGCAGTTCTTC
CDR3: CASTTPSEGTGGFEQFF

D: -
length: 16
J: TRBJ2-6
V: TRBV7-9
size: -
DNA: TGTGCCAGCAGCTTAGCACAGGGTCCCGGGGCCAACGTCCTGACTTTC
CDR3: CASSLAQGPGANVLTF

D: -
length: 13
J: TRBJ2-2
V: TRBV5-1
size: once
DNA: TGCGCCAGCAGCTACCAAAGCACCGGGGAGCTGTTTTTT
CDR3: CASSYQSTGELFF

D: -
length: 17
J: TRBJ2-7
V: TRBV14
size: -
DNA: TGTGCCAGCAGCCACGGAGTTGGGACTCTAACAGGGGTCGAGCAGTACTTC
CDR3: CASSHGVGTLTGVEQYF

D: -
length: 14
J: TRBJ1-1
V: TRBV7-2
size: -
DNA: TGTGCCAGCAGCTTAGGTGGGAGGAACACTGAAGCTTTCTTT
CDR3: CASSLGGRNTEAFF

D: -
length: 14
J: TRBJ2-3
V: TRBV10-1
size: -
DNA: TGCGCCAGCAGTGAGCGGGAGCGCACAGATACGCAGTATTTT
CDR3: CASSERERTDTQYF

D: -
length: 15
J: TRBJ2-7
V: TRBV10-2
size: -
DNA: TGCGCCAGCAGTGAGTCGTGGCGGGTCTCCTACGAGCAGTACTTC
CDR3: CASSESWRVSYEQYF

D: -
length: 11
J: TRBJ2-1
V: TRBV6-1
size: -
DNA: TGTGCCAGCAGTGAGATGGGCGAGCAGTTCTTC
CDR3: CASSEMGEQFF

D: TRBD1
length: 16
J: TRBJ1-1
V: TRBV6-1
size: -
DNA: TGTGCCAGCAGTGCCACGCCGGGACAGGTGAACACTGAAGCTTTCTTT
CDR3: CASSATPGQVNTEAFF

D: TRBD1
length: 17
J: TRBJ1-1
V: TRBV13
size: -
DNA: TGTGCCAGCAGCTTAGGCCAGGGGGTTGGGGCCTCCACTGAAGCTTTCTTT
CDR3: CASSLGQGVGASTEAFF

D: TRBD2
length: 16
J: TRBJ2-3
V: TRBV4-3
size: -
DNA: TGCGCCAGCAGCCCGGGGGGGGGAGGCGGCACAGATACGCAGTATTTT
CDR3: CASSPGGGGGTDTQYF

D: -
length: 13
J: TRBJ2-5
V: TRBV6-1
size: -
DNA: TGTGCCAGCATGAGGACCTCGTCGGAGACCCAGTACTTC
CDR3: CASMRTSSETQYF

D: TRBD1
length: 14
J: TRBJ2-1
V: TRBV2
size: -
DNA: TGTGCCAGCAGGGCAGTAGGGGGCCGGGGTGAGCAGTTCTTC
CDR3: CASRAVGGRGEQFF

D: -
length: 14
J: TRBJ2-2
V: TRBV4-3
size: -
DNA: TGCGCCAGCAGCCAAGTATGGTACACCGGGGAGCTGTTTTTT
CDR3: CASSQVWYTGELFF

D: -
length: 13
J: TRBJ2-5
V: TRBV18
size: -
DNA: TGTGCCAGCTCACCTGGGGTAGAAGAGACCCAGTACTTC
CDR3: CASSPGVEETQYF

D: -
length: 15
J: TRBJ1-2
V: TRBV7-2
size: few
DNA: TGTGCCAGCAGCTTAGCCGGGGGGGCGGACTATGGCTACACCTTC
CDR3: CASSLAGGADYGYTF

D: TRBD1
length: 15
J: TRBJ1-1
V: TRBV19
size: -
DNA: TGTGCCAGTAGTATTCCCGGACAGGGGACCACTGAAGCTTTCTTT
CDR3: CASSIPGQGTTEAFF

D: -
length: 16
J: TRBJ2-1
V: TRBV15
size: -
DNA: TGTGCCCCCCCATTCCCCGACGGGTCGGGCTACAATGAGCAGTTCTTC
CDR3: CAPPFPDGSGYNEQFF

D: TRBD1
length: 15
J: TRBJ1-4
V: TRBV6-5
size: -
DNA: TGTGCCAGCAGCCCGACCGGGACAGGGGATGAAAAACTGTTTTTT
CDR3: CASSPTGTGDEKLFF

D: -
length: 13
J: TRBJ1-1
V: TRBV7-9
size: -
DNA: TGTGCCAGCAGCTTATTCTCCGACACTGAAGCTTTCTTT
CDR3: CASSLFSDTEAFF

D: TRBD1
length: 14
J: TRBJ1-1
V: TRBV6-1
size: -
DNA: TGTGCCAGCCTACCTACACGGGACAGCTTTGAAGCTTTCTTT
CDR3: CASLPTRDSFEAFF

D: -
length: 17
J: TRBJ1-4
V: TRBV5-6
size: -
DNA: TGTGCCAGCAGTTGGCGAGGGGTCAACCCAACTAATGAAAAACTGTTTTTT
CDR3: CASSWRGVNPTNEKLFF

D: -
length: 18
J: TRBJ2-1
V: TRBV21-1
size: -
DNA: TGTGCCAGCAACATAGGACTAGCGGGAGGTACCATCTACAATGAGCAGTTCTTC
CDR3: CASNIGLAGGTIYNEQFF

D: TRBD2
length: 15
J: TRBJ2-1
V: TRBV28
size: -
DNA: TGTGCCAGCAGTAAACTAGCGGGAGGGTACAATGAGCAGTTCTTC
CDR3: CASSKLAGGYNEQFF

D: -
length: 14
J: TRBJ2-1
V: TRBV4-2
size: -
DNA: TGTGCCAGCAGCCAAGTACGGACCTACAATGAGCAGTTCTTC
CDR3: CASSQVRTYNEQFF

D: TRBD2
length: 15
J: TRBJ2-1
V: TRBV19
size: -
DNA: TGTGCCAGTAGTAGGGGGACTAGCCAGGCCAATGAGCAGTTCTTC
CDR3: CASSRGTSQANEQFF

D: -
length: 15
J: TRBJ2-1
V: TRBV5-1
size: -
DNA: TGCGCCAGCAGCCTGGGACTCGTGGGGGACAATGAGCAGTTCTTC
CDR3: CASSLGLVGDNEQFF

D: TRBD1
length: 14
J: TRBJ1-2
V: TRBV6-4
size: -
DNA: TGTGCCAGCAGCCCAGGGGGCGCGGACTATGGCTACACCTTC
CDR3: CASSPGGADYGYTF

D: -
length: 14
J: TRBJ2-1
V: TRBV2
size: -
DNA: TGTGCCAGCAGTGATTCGGGAGCGGTTGATGAGCAGTTCTTC
CDR3: CASSDSGAVDEQFF

D: TRBD1
length: 15
J: TRBJ1-5
V: TRBV16
size: few
DNA: TGTGCCAGCAGCTCAAGACAGGGAAGAGATCAGCCCCAGCATTTT
CDR3: CASSSRQGRDQPQHF

D: -
length: 12
J: TRBJ2-3
V: TRBV7-6
size: -
DNA: TGTGCCAGCAGCCCCCTTCAAGATACGCAGTATTTT
CDR3: CASSPLQDTQYF

D: -
length: 12
J: TRBJ1-5
V: TRBV15
size: -
DNA: TGTGCCACCAGCAGGACAGATCAGCCCCAGCATTTT
CDR3: CATSRTDQPQHF

D: -
length: 12
J: TRBJ2-7
V: TRBV10-3
size: few
DNA: TGTGCCATCAGTGACACGACCTACGAGCAGTACTTC
CDR3: CAISDTTYEQYF

D: -
length: 14
J: TRBJ2-7
V: TRBV6-1
size: once
DNA: TGTGCCAGCAGTGTTCAGACAGTCTCCTACGAGCAGTACTTC
CDR3: CASSVQTVSYEQYF

D: -
length: 14
J: TRBJ2-2
V: TRBV5-5
size: -
DNA: TGTGCCAGCAGCCCGACCGTGAACACCGGGGAGCTGTTTTTT
CDR3: CASSPTVNTGELFF

D: -
length: 13
J: TRBJ2-7
V: TRBV11-2
size: -
DNA: TGTGCCAGCAGCTTAGATCGGGCAGCCGAGCAGTACTTC
CDR3: CASSLDRAAEQYF

D: -
length: 14
J: TRBJ1-1
V: TRBV5-1
size: -
DNA: TGCGCCAGCAGCTTGTTCCCTGAGGGCGCTGAAGCTTTCTTT
CDR3: CASSLFPEGAEAFF